Each of the 8 T cell receptor beta chains below was sequenced from the same sample in a study of response to subunit inactivated influenza vaccine. TCRdb reprocessed the RT-PCR reads with MiXCR, giving one entry per CDR3 protein. The sample records about 830,000 distinct CDR3 sequences, approximately 18% being singletons. Sequencing used PBMCs from blood, obtained 5 days after vaccination. The origin of the receptors is a man aged 50 or older who received an inactivated influenza vaccine.

This clonotype was picked up a small number of times. The V call is TRBV6-6, the J call TRBJ1-2; 9 bases map to TRBD1. Losses at the gene ends were 6 bases for V and 6 bases for J; bases not matched to a gene: 5. The CDR3 extends over 13 amino acids. Germline V gene lookup returns CDR1 MNHNY and CDR2 SVGAGI (reference sequence). CDR3 DNA sequence: TGTGCCAGCAGAACGGGACAGGGACATGGCTACACCTTC. Residues: CASRTGQGHGYTF.

Ten or more counts support this clonotype. The chain has TRBV5-1 and TRBJ1-1; no clear D gene. The CDR3 runs to 15 residues. Germline V gives CDR1 SGHRS, CDR2 YFSETQ. V was clipped by 4 bases and J by 0 bases, with 13 bases between them. The CDR3 DNA sequence: TGCGCCAGCAGCCCCCGAGGGCCAGTGAACACTGAAGCTTTCTTT. Protein product: CASSPRGPVNTEAFF.

Only a few counts were recorded for this clonotype. The chain joins TRBV14 to TRBJ2-1; tentatively, D is TRBD1 (5 bases). From germline, CDR1 is SGHDN and CDR2 FVKESK. The CDR3 loop spans 17 amino acids. The ends were cut back, 0 bases at V and 2 bases at J, with 14 bases in the middle. This CDR3 reads CASSQDWGMGPYNEQFF. The CDR3, as DNA: TGTGCCAGCAGCCAAGACTGGGGCATGGGTCCCTACAATGAGCAGTTCTTC.

The chain links TRBV11-1 to TRBJ2-1; TRBD2 aligns across 13 bases. This CDR3 comprises 18 residues. The junction had 14 bases not matched to a gene; V was cut back by 7 bases and J by 5 bases. CDR1 SGHAT and CDR2 FQDESV come from the germline V gene (reference sequence). The CDR3 protein is CASTPRLGLAGVHNEQFF. The DNA for the CDR3 is TGTGCCAGCACCCCCAGGCTAGGACTAGCGGGAGTTCACAATGAGCAGTTCTTC. Supplemented by reference TRBV11-1 and TRBJ2-1, the full variable domain reads EAEVAQSPRYKITEKSQAVAFWCDPISGHATLYWYRQILGQGPELLVQFQDESVVDDSQLPKDRFSAERLKGVDSTLKIQPAELGDSAMYLCASTPRLGLAGVHNEQFFGPGTRLTVL.

The chain carries TRBV9 and TRBJ1-1; no clear D. This CDR3 spans 15 amino acids. Deletions cut 0 bases from V and 5 bases from J, with 14 bases between. Germline CDR1 SGDLS, CDR2 YYNGEE. Here the CDR3 DNA reads TGTGCCAGCAGCGTAGAAGGAAAGGGTCAGACTGAAGCTTTCTTT. It yields the protein CASSVEGKGQTEAFF.

There are a few counts of this clonotype. The chain combines TRBV28 with TRBJ2-7; 8 bases agree with TRBD1. The germline CDR1 and CDR2 sequences are MDHEN and SYDVKM. The junction had 4 bases not matched to a gene; V was cut back by 2 bases and J by 4 bases. The CDR3 runs 14 residues. For the CDR3, the DNA is TGTGCCAGCAGTTTACACAGGGGGATTTACGAGCAGTACTTC. It translates to CASSLHRGIYEQYF.

The chain is built from TRBV10-3 and TRBJ2-3; D is possibly TRBD1 (5 bases). Trimming left V 3 bases short and J 3 bases short, with 13 bases between. The CDR3 is 15 amino acids. Germline lookup yields CDR1 ENHRY and CDR2 SYGVKD. CDR3 sequence: CAISEGQGTTDTQYF. CDR3 DNA sequence: TGTGCCATCAGTGAAGGGCAGGGAACAACAGATACGCAGTATTTT.

This clonotype occurred a few times. The chain joins TRBV6-2 or TRBV6-3 to TRBJ2-1, with 8 bases identical to TRBD1. V lost 3 bases to trimming and J lost 8 bases; unmatched junction nucleotides: 18. This CDR3 has 18 residues. The V gene's germline CDR1 is MNHEY and CDR2 SVGEGT. CDR3: CASSYGRGRSVLRDEQFF. CDR3 DNA: TGTGCCAGCAGTTATGGCAGGGGGCGTTCGGTTCTCCGGGATGAGCAGTTCTTC.